This T cell receptor beta chain was found in a study of T-cell reconstitution after alpha-beta-depleted transplantation in children. Findings of the study overall: At the one-year point after transplant, T-cell counts and TCRbeta diversity were found to come mostly from T cells that had been newly produced. Several hundred expanded graft clones reportedly gave rise to the alpha-beta T cells present about two months after transplant.

It was with unique molecular identifiers that the TCRbeta library was prepared. TCRdb ran MiXCR on the PCR reads and lists one entry per CDR3 protein. The top ten clones hold 25% to 30% of a sample with 75,000 to 90,000 distinct CDR3 sequences, approximately 14% of them seen once. This CDR3 spans 13 amino acids. Germline values: CDR1 MNHEY, CDR2 SMNVEV (reference sequence). Trimming pared 5 bases from V and 4 bases from J, leaving 11 bases between. This clonotype has only a few counts. Its antigen is undetermined. This sequence originates from a male patient between 2 and 10 years old who had a stem cell transplant for acute lymphoblastic leukemia, so the T cells may come from the graft donor. J is TRBJ1-1 and V is TRBV27; D is possibly TRBD1 (5 bases). Sequencing was performed on PBMCs, mostly from graft donor cells, taken 180 days after TCRalphabeta/CD19-depleted stem cell transplant. The chain's CDR3 is CASSHRGGTEAFF. The CDR3 coding sequence is TGTGCCAGCAGTCACCGGGGGGGCACTGAAGCTTTCTTT.